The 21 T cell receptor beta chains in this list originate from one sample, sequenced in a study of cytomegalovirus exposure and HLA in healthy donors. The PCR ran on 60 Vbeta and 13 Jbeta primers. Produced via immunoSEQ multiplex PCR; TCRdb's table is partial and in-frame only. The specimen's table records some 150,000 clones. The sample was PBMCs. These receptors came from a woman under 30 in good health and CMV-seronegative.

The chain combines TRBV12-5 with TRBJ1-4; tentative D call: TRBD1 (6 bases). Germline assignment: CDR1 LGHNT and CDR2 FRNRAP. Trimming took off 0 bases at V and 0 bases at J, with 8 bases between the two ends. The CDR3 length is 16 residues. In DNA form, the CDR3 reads TGTGCTAGTGGTTTGGTAAAGGGGGCAACTAATGAAAAACTGTTTTTT. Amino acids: CASGLVKGATNEKLFF.

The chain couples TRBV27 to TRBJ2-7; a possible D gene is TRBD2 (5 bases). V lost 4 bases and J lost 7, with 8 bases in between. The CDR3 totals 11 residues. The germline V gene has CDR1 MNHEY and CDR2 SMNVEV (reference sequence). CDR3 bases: TGTGCCAGCAGTTACGGGGAGGAGCAGTACTTC. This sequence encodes CASSYGEEQYF.

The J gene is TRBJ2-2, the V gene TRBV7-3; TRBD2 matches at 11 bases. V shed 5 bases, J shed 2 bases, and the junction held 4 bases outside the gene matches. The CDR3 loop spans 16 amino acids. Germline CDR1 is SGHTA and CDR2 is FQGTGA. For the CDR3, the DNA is TGTGCCAGCAGCCCGCTAGCGGGAGGAAACACCGGGGAGCTGTTTTTT. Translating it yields CASSPLAGGNTGELFF.

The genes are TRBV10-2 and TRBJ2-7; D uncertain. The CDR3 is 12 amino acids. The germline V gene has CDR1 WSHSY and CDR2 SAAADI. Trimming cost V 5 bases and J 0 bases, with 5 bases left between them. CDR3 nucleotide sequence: TGCGCCAGCAGTCTTCTCTCCTACGAGCAGTACTTC. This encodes CASSLLSYEQYF.

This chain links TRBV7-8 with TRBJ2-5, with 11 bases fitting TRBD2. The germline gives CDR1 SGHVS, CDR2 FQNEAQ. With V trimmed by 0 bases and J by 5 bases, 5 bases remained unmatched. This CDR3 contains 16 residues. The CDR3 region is CASSLAPGLAAETQYF. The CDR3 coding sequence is TGTGCCAGCAGCTTAGCACCGGGACTAGCGGCGGAGACCCAGTACTTC.

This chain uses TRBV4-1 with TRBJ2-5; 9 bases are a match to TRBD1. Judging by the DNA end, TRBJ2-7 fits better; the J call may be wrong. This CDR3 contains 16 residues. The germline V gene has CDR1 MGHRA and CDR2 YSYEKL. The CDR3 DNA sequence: TGCGCCAGCAGCCAAATTACAGGGGGCGGGAACTACGAGCAGTACTTC. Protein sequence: CASSQITGGGNYEQYF.

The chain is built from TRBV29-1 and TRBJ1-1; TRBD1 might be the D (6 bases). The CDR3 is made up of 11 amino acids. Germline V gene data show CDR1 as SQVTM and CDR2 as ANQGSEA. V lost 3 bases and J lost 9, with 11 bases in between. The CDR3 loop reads CSVETTGKAFF. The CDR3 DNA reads TGCAGCGTTGAGACGACAGGAAAAGCTTTCTTT. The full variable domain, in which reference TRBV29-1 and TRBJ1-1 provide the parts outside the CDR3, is SAVISQKPSRDICQRGTSLTIQCQVDSQVTMMFWYRQQPGQSLTLIATANQGSEATYESGFVIDKFPISRPNLTFSTLTVSNMSPEDSSIYLCSVETTGKAFFGQGTRLTVV.

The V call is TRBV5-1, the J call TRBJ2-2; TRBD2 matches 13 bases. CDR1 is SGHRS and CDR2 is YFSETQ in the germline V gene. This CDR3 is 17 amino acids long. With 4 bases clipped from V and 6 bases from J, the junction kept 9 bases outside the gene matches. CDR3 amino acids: CASSADGGLAGAGELFF. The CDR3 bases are TGCGCCAGCAGCGCTGATGGTGGACTAGCGGGGGCCGGGGAGCTGTTTTTT.

Written as DNA, the CDR3 is TGTGCCAGCAGTGAAAACAGGATCAGCAATCAGCCCCAGCATTTT. Protein: CASSENRISNQPQHF. This chain links TRBV6-1 with TRBJ1-5; perhaps TRBD1 as D (5 bases). Looked up from germline, CDR1 is MNHNS and CDR2 is SASEGT. The germline V and J ends were trimmed by 2 bases and 1 base, with 9 bases remaining between them. The length of the CDR3 is 15 residues.

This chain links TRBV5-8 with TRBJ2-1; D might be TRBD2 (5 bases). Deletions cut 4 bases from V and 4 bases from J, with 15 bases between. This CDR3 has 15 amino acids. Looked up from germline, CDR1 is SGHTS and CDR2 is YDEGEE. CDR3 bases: TGTGCCAGCAGCCCGAAAGGCGGGCAGTACAATGAGCAGTTCTTC. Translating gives CASSPKGGQYNEQFF.

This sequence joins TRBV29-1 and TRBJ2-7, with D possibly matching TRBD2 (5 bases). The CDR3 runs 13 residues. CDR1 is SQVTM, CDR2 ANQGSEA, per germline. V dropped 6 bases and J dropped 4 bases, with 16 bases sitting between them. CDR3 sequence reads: CSVSKGVEYEQYF. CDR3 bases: TGCAGCGTGTCGAAGGGAGTTGAATACGAGCAGTACTTC.

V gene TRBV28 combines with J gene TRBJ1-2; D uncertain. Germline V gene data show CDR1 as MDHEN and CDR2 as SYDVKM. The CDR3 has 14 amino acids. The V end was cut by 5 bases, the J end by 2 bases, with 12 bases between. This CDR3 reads CASSTQAGNYGYTF. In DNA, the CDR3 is TGTGCCAGCAGTACTCAAGCCGGGAACTATGGCTACACCTTC.

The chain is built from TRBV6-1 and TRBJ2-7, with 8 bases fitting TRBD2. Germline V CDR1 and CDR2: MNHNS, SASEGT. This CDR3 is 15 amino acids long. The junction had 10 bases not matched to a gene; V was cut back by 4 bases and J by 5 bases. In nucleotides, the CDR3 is TGTGCCAGCAGTGGGGATAGCGGGAAGAATCACGAGCAGTACTTC. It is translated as CASSGDSGKNHEQYF.

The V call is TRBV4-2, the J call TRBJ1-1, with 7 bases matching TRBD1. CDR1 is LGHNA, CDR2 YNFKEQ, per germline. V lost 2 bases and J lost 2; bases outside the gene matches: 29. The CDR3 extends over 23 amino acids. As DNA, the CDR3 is TGTGCCAGCAGCCAACAATTGACAGGGTTGGATTGGGGGCGATCGCGGTTAAACACTGAAGCTTTCTTT. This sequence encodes CASSQQLTGLDWGRSRLNTEAFF.

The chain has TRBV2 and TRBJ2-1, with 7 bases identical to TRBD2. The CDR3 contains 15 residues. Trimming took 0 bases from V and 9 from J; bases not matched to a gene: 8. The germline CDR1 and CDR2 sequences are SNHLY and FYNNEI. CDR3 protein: CASSEAGGTGSEQFF. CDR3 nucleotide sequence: TGTGCCAGCAGTGAAGCGGGAGGGACGGGATCTGAGCAGTTCTTC.

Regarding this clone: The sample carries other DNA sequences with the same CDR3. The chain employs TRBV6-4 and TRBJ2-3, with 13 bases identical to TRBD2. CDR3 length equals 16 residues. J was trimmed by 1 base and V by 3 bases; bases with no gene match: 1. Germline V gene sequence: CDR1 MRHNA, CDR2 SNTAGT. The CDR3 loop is CASSETSGRGTDTQYF. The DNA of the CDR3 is TGTGCCAGCAGTGAAACTAGCGGGAGGGGCACAGATACGCAGTATTTT.

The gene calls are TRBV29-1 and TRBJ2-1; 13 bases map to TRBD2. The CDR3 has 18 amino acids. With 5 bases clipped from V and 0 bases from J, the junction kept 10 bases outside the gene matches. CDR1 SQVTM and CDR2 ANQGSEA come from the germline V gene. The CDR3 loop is CSVRGLGLAGSSYNEQFF. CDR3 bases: TGCAGCGTTCGTGGGTTGGGACTAGCGGGAAGCTCCTACAATGAGCAGTTCTTC.

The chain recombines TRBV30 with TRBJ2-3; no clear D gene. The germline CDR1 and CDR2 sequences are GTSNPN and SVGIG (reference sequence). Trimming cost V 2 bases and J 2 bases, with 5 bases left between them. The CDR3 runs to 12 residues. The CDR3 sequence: CAWSPLTDTQYF. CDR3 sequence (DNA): TGTGCCTGGAGTCCACTCACAGATACGCAGTATTTT.

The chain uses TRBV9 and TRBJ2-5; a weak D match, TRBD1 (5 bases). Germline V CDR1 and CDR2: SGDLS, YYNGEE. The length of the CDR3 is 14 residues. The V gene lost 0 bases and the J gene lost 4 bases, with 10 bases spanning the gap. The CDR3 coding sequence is TGTGCCAGCAGCGTAGAGGGCAGGGTAGAGACCCAGTACTTC. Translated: CASSVEGRVETQYF.

In DNA, the CDR3 is TGTGCCAGCAGTGAATCAGTCGAAGTAAAAGTTTGTGGCTACACCTTC. It yields the protein CASSESVEVKVCGYTF. The chain employs TRBV25-1 and TRBJ1-2; D not resolved. Germline lookup yields CDR1 MGHDK and CDR2 SYGVNS. V shed 1 base and J shed 7 bases, with 19 bases lying between them. The CDR3 length is 16 residues.

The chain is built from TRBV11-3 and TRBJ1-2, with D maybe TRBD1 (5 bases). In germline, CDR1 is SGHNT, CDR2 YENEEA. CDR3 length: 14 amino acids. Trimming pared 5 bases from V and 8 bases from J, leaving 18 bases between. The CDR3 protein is CASSPRTGAHGYTF. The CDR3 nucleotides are TGTGCCAGCAGCCCCCGAACTGGGGCCCACGGCTACACCTTC.